Presented here are 28 T cell receptor beta chains from one specimen sequenced in a study of sequential checkpoint blockade in melanoma. The treatment denotes: randomized to nivolumab then ipilimumab (arm A) or the reverse (arm B). Clones were read by immunoSEQ multiplex PCR, and TCRdb kept only the in-frame ones, dropping some. The table lists some 31,000 clones, 80% to 90% of them singletons, with around a fifth in the top ten. The sample in question was CD8+ T cells sorted from blood (inferred from file names), obtained from a patient given nivolumab and ipilimumab in sequence. These receptors all stem from a human donor with melanoma.

The chain has TRBV27 and TRBJ1-1, with unresolved D. The CDR3 has 14 amino acids. V was shortened by 2 bases and J by 3 bases, with 10 bases between the two germline ends. CDR1 and CDR2 from the germline V gene are MNHEY and SMNVEV (reference sequence). The CDR3 loop is CASSLIGGHTEAFF. As DNA, the CDR3 is TGTGCCAGCAGTTTAATCGGCGGGCACACTGAAGCTTTCTTT.

This chain joins TRBV28 and TRBJ1-1, with D hard to call. This CDR3 region has 13 residues. Looked up from germline, CDR1 is MDHEN and CDR2 is SYDVKM. Trimming pared 1 base from V and 1 base from J, leaving 4 bases between. CDR3 sequence (DNA): TGTGCCAGCAGTTTATCGGGGAACACTGAAGCTTTCTTT. The encoded protein is CASSLSGNTEAFF.

The rearrangement links TRBV28 to TRBJ2-2, with D tentatively TRBD2 (7 bases). V dropped 6 bases and J dropped 4 bases, with 18 bases sitting between them. CDR1 MDHEN and CDR2 SYDVKM come from the germline V gene. The CDR3 has 16 residues. In nucleotides, the CDR3 is TGTGCCAGCAGCCCCCCCGGGGGGCCCGGCACCGGGGAGCTGTTTTTT. It encodes CASSPPGGPGTGELFF.

V gene TRBV13 combines with J gene TRBJ1-4; D may be TRBD1 (6 bases). V was shortened by 3 bases and J by 8 bases, with 19 bases between the two germline ends. The germline V gene has CDR1 PRHDT and CDR2 FYEKMQ (reference sequence). The CDR3 covers 16 residues. CDR3 coding DNA: TGTGCCAGCAGCTTTTACCACGGGGAGGGGGAAGAAAAACTGTTTTTT. Protein sequence: CASSFYHGEGEEKLFF.

The chain uses TRBV27 and TRBJ1-2; TRBD1 agrees at 10 bases. The ends lost 5 bases at V and 6 bases at J; junction bases unmatched: 21. Germline CDR1 reads MNHEY; CDR2 reads SMNVEV (reference sequence). The CDR3 is made up of 19 amino acids. The CDR3 spells CASSHYHPGTGDRLNGYTF. CDR3 nucleotide sequence: TGTGCCAGCAGTCACTACCATCCCGGGACAGGGGACCGTTTGAATGGCTACACCTTC.

This clone was seen once. This sequence joins TRBV2 and TRBJ2-1, with a possible D match to TRBD2 (5 bases). The CDR3 loop spans 16 amino acids. The germline V gene has CDR1 SNHLY and CDR2 FYNNEI. V lost 2 bases and J 2 bases, leaving 13 bases between the germline ends. The CDR3: CASSESGSAPYNEQFF. The CDR3 coding sequence is TGTGCCAGCAGTGAATCGGGGTCGGCCCCCTACAATGAGCAGTTCTTC.

This chain connects TRBV5-1 to TRBJ2-7; D might be TRBD1 (6 bases). V gave up 4 bases and J gave up 4 bases, with 15 bases separating them. From germline, CDR1 is SGHRS and CDR2 YFSETQ. The CDR3 runs to 14 residues. The CDR3 sequence is CASSKGTRAYEQYF. In nucleotides, the CDR3 is TGCGCCAGCAGCAAAGGGACAAGGGCTTACGAGCAGTACTTC.

In its sample, this clone was seen a few times. V gene TRBV11-1 combines with J gene TRBJ2-6; D not resolved. This CDR3 is built from 13 residues. CDR1 is SGHAT, CDR2 FQDESV, per germline (reference sequence). The germline V and J ends were trimmed by 6 bases and 2 bases, with 5 bases remaining between them. The CDR3 DNA is TGTGCCAGCAGTCTACCTGGGGCCAACGTCCTGACTTTC. Translating gives CASSLPGANVLTF. Combining the CDR3 with reference TRBV11-1 and TRBJ2-6 gives the whole variable domain EAEVAQSPRYKITEKSQAVAFWCDPISGHATLYWYRQILGQGPELLVQFQDESVVDDSQLPKDRFSAERLKGVDSTLKIQPAELGDSAMYLCASSLPGANVLTFGAGSRLTVL.

The V gene is TRBV7-8, the J gene TRBJ1-1; perhaps TRBD1 as D (5 bases). CDR1 is SGHVS and CDR2 is FQNEAQ in the germline V gene. This CDR3 region has 15 residues. V lost 0 bases, J lost 6 bases, and 14 bases lay in between. The CDR3 sequence is CASSLALGRDPEAFF. The CDR3, as DNA: TGTGCCAGCAGCTTAGCCCTAGGCAGGGATCCTGAAGCTTTCTTT.

By share of the sample, this clone is medium-sized (0.01 to 0.1%). The rearrangement joins TRBV28 to TRBJ2-2, with TRBD1 matching 8 bases. Germline CDR1 reads MDHEN; CDR2 reads SYDVKM. The CDR3 sequence is 17 residues long. V was pared by 2 bases and J by 4 bases, with 9 bases of the junction left unmatched. The CDR3 region is CASSLQGANAFTGELFF. The DNA for the CDR3 is TGTGCCAGCAGTTTACAGGGGGCTAATGCGTTCACCGGGGAGCTGTTTTTT.

The chain couples TRBV5-6 to TRBJ1-4, with D unresolved. This CDR3 region has 16 residues. CDR1 and CDR2 (germline): SGHDT, YYEEEE. The V end was cut by 1 base, the J end by 7 bases, with 17 bases between. The CDR3 nucleotides are TGTGCCAGCAGCTTGTGGCGGGGTGTAATGGTTGAAAAACTGTTTTTT. Amino acids: CASSLWRGVMVEKLFF. Variable domain in full (rest from reference TRBV5-6 and TRBJ1-4): DAGVTQSPTHLIKTRGQQVTLRCSPKSGHDTVSWYQQALGQGPQFIFQYYEEEERQRGNFPDRFSGHQFPNYSSELNVNALLLGDSALYLCASSLWRGVMVEKLFFGSGTQLSVL.

The rearrangement links TRBV4-3 to TRBJ2-5, with D perhaps matching TRBD2 (5 bases). Germline V gene sequence: CDR1 LGHNA, CDR2 YSLEER. This CDR3 spans 15 amino acids. Trimming pared 2 bases from V and 5 bases from J, leaving 15 bases between. The CDR3 coding sequence is TGCGCCAGCAGCCAACTCACGGGAATGAGGGAGACCCAGTACTTC. The encoded protein is CASSQLTGMRETQYF.

J is TRBJ1-5 and V is TRBV19, with D tentatively TRBD1 (6 bases). CDR1 and CDR2 from the germline V gene are LNHDA and SQIVND (reference sequence). V shed 6 bases and J shed 2 bases, with 14 bases lying between them. This CDR3 spans 15 amino acids. The CDR3, as DNA: TGTGCCAGTAGAGAGAAGGGGGTGGGCAATCAGCCCCAGCATTTT. Protein sequence: CASREKGVGNQPQHF.

The chain couples TRBV7-9 to TRBJ1-2; 7 positions match TRBD1. CDR1 SEHNR and CDR2 FQNEAQ come from the germline V gene (reference sequence). J gave up 2 bases and V 5 bases, and 2 bases lay outside the gene matches. The CDR3 extends over 13 amino acids. CDR3 in amino acids: CASSQQGNYGYTF. As DNA, the CDR3 is TGTGCCAGCAGCCAACAGGGGAACTATGGCTACACCTTC.

The chain links TRBV7-9 to TRBJ2-3, with TRBD2 matching over 8 bases. CDR1 and CDR2 from the germline V gene are SEHNR and FQNEAQ (reference sequence). The CDR3 spans 15 residues. J gave up 1 base and V 4 bases, and 4 bases lay outside the gene matches. Here the CDR3 DNA reads TGTGCCAGCAGCTCCCCAGCGGGGGGCACAGATACGCAGTATTTT. Translated: CASSSPAGGTDTQYF.

This chain uses TRBV11-2 with TRBJ2-3, with 9 bases that match TRBD1. The germline CDR1 and CDR2 sequences are SGHAT and FQNNGV. J was trimmed by 3 bases and V by 5 bases; bases with no gene match: 6. The CDR3 contains 15 residues. The CDR3 DNA follows: TGTGCCAGCAGCCGCCGGGACAGGGTGACAGATACGCAGTATTTT. It specifies CASSRRDRVTDTQYF.

The chain joins TRBV28 to TRBJ2-7; 9 bases fit TRBD1. The junction had 5 bases not matched to a gene; V was cut back by 8 bases and J by 0 bases. Germline CDR1 reads MDHEN; CDR2 reads SYDVKM. CDR3 size: 14 residues. CDR3 protein: CASLGQGNSYEQYF. The DNA of the CDR3 is TGTGCCAGCCTCGGACAGGGGAACTCCTACGAGCAGTACTTC. Full variable domain (missing parts from reference TRBV28 and TRBJ2-7): DVKVTQSSRYLVKRTGEKVFLECVQDMDHENMFWYRQDPGLGLRLIYFSYDVKMKEKGDIPEGYSVSREKKERFSLILESASTNQTSMYLCASLGQGNSYEQYFGPGTRLTVT.

The chain has TRBV28 and TRBJ2-7; 9 bases map to TRBD1. CDR1 is MDHEN, CDR2 SYDVKM, per germline. J gave up 3 bases and V 7 bases, and 4 bases lay outside the gene matches. The CDR3 consists of 13 residues. The CDR3 DNA follows: TGTGCCAGCACCCCGGGACAGGGCTACGAGCAGTACTTC. Its protein product is CASTPGQGYEQYF. Full variable domain (remainder filled in from reference TRBV28 and TRBJ2-7): DVKVTQSSRYLVKRTGEKVFLECVQDMDHENMFWYRQDPGLGLRLIYFSYDVKMKEKGDIPEGYSVSREKKERFSLILESASTNQTSMYLCASTPGQGYEQYFGPGTRLTVT.

The chain has TRBV19 and TRBJ2-1; 14 positions agree with TRBD2. V lost 10 bases to trimming and J lost 6 bases; unmatched junction nucleotides: 5. The CDR3 is 14 amino acids. CDR1 is LNHDA and CDR2 is SQIVND in the germline V gene (reference sequence). CDR3 coding DNA: TGTGCCACCCTCGGGACTAGCGGGAGCAATGAGCAGTTCTTC. It specifies CATLGTSGSNEQFF.

The chain has TRBV7-8 and TRBJ2-2; D gene ambiguous. Germline CDR1 SGHVS, CDR2 FQNEAQ. CDR3 size: 13 residues. Trimming removed 2 bases from V and 6 bases from J, with 7 bases in between. CDR3 in amino acids: CASSLRSAGELFF. CDR3 sequence (DNA): TGTGCCAGCAGCTTACGGTCCGCCGGGGAGCTGTTTTTT.

The genes are TRBV5-6 and TRBJ1-3; D may be TRBD1 (5 bases). The length of the CDR3 is 13 residues. Per germline, CDR1 SGHDT and CDR2 YYEEEE. Trimming cost V 4 bases and J 7 bases, with 12 bases left between them. The DNA of the CDR3 is TGTGCCAGCAGCCCCCAGGGTGCGAACACCATATATTTT. It encodes CASSPQGANTIYF.

The V gene is TRBV11-2, the J gene TRBJ2-7; D not certain. Germline V CDR1 and CDR2: SGHAT, FQNNGV. The CDR3 runs 14 residues. V was pared by 0 bases and J by 1 base, with 7 bases between. CDR3 DNA sequence: TGTGCCAGCAGCTTAGAAGTCAGGTCCTACGAGCAGTACTTC. This gives the protein CASSLEVRSYEQYF.

The CDR3 spells CASSPRLAGGAGELFF. Written as DNA, the CDR3 is TGTGCCAGCAGCCCAAGACTAGCGGGGGGGGCCGGGGAGCTGTTTTTT. This chain links TRBV7-6 with TRBJ2-2, with 14 bases fitting TRBD2. The CDR3 extends over 16 amino acids. CDR1 and CDR2 (germline): SGHVS, FNYEAQ. V lost 5 bases and J lost 6; bases outside the gene matches: 5.

To note about this clone: Other DNA sequences in this specimen translate into the identical CDR3. The rearrangement uses TRBV4-1 and TRBJ2-5, with D unresolved. Trimming pared 0 bases from V and 3 bases from J, leaving 5 bases between. CDR1 and CDR2 (germline): MGHRA, YSYEKL. The CDR3 extends over 13 amino acids. CDR3 protein: CASSQDPEETQYF. The CDR3 nucleotides read TGCGCCAGCAGCCAAGACCCTGAAGAGACCCAGTACTTC.

The V gene is TRBV27, the J gene TRBJ2-7; 11 positions match TRBD2. After removal of 8 bases from V and 1 base from J, the junction contained 16 bases not matched to a gene. CDR1 is MNHEY and CDR2 is SMNVEV in the germline V gene (reference sequence). CDR3 length: 18 residues. The CDR3 DNA reads TGTGCCAGCGGTTCCGTCGGGCTAGCGGGAGGTAGGTCCTACGAGCAGTACTTC. It codes for CASGSVGLAGGRSYEQYF.

V and J are TRBV9 and TRBJ2-3; 10 bases are shared with TRBD2. Germline CDR1 reads SGDLS; CDR2 reads YYNGEE. This CDR3 contains 16 residues. Unmatched junction bases numbered 6, after V lost 4 bases and J lost 1 base. As DNA, the CDR3 is TGTGCCAGCAGCCAGGGACTAGCGTTTGGCACAGATACGCAGTATTTT. This encodes CASSQGLAFGTDTQYF.

The genes are TRBV6-5 and TRBJ2-7; the D is unclear. The germline V gene encodes CDR1 MNHEY and CDR2 SVGAGI. Trimming removed 2 bases at V and 2 bases at J, with 10 bases between. This CDR3 spans 14 amino acids. The CDR3 reads CASSYDRVTYEQYF. CDR3 coding DNA: TGTGCCAGCAGTTACGATCGGGTAACCTACGAGCAGTACTTC.

The rearrangement links TRBV6-5 to TRBJ1-2, with TRBD1 matching 9 bases. V lost 2 bases, J lost 4 bases, and 8 bases stayed unmatched. This CDR3 contains 16 residues. Germline CDR1 and CDR2: MNHEY and SVGAGI. The CDR3 here is CASSYGGQGYFYGYTF. DNA of the CDR3: TGTGCCAGCAGTTACGGGGGACAGGGTTATTTCTATGGCTACACCTTC.